This TCR beta chain originates from a study of chemoradiotherapy in HPV16-positive cancers. Germline CDR1 and CDR2: MNHNS and SASEGT. V shed 2 bases and J 7 bases; nucleotides not matched to a gene: 7. The CDR3 contains 15 residues. TCRdb's copy holds only in-frame clones and misses some; the assay was immunoSEQ multiplex PCR. The profile shows over 2,500 clones, 85% to 90% of them singletons. For this clone: Its specificity is not known.

Study findings and constraints: HPV-specific T cells were functionally defined from only a couple of HPV16-positive patients.

V usage is TRBV6-1 and J usage is TRBJ2-1, with TRBD2 matching 8 bases. This material consisted of tumor tissue, taken from a patient who underwent chemoradiotherapy. This sequence originates from a human donor with HPV-associated anogenital cancer. In DNA, the CDR3 is TGTGCCAGCAGTGAATACGGCGGGGGGAGGAATGAGCAGTTCTTC. Its translation is CASSEYGGGRNEQFF.